The rows below give T cell receptor beta chains drawn from one sample of a study of cytomegalovirus exposure and HLA in healthy donors. The data were produced by immunoSEQ multiplex PCR, yet TCRdb's version contains in-frame clones alone and is incomplete. The sample has more than 200,000 clones, more than 60% seen once. The sample comprised PBMCs. The receptors derive from a girl aged 2-9 years in good health and CMV-seronegative. The CDR3 runs from the conserved cysteine through the conserved F or W. The order of the fields is J gene, clone size, V gene, D gene, CDR3 DNA, CDR3 protein. A D gene is named only where the DNA matches it firmly. Only part of the rows carry a size: once, few, many, or a class if the clone is expanded.

>TRBJ1-2|-|TRBV29-1|TRBD1
TGCAGCGTTGAGACAATGTCCCAGGGGGCGACCTATGGCTACACCTTC
CSVETMSQGATYGYTF
>TRBJ1-6|-|TRBV15|-
TGTGCCACCAGCAGAGATCCGGTCGCGTATAATTCACCCCTCCACTTT
CATSRDPVAYNSPLHF
>TRBJ2-4|-|TRBV9|-
TGTGCCAGCAGCGTCGGTAGCCAGACTCCCGGGGTTCAGTACTTC
CASSVGSQTPGVQYF
>TRBJ2-3|-|TRBV7-9|TRBD1
TGTGCCAGCAGCTTAGGTGAGGGACAGGGAGCAGATACGCAGTATTTT
CASSLGEGQGADTQYF
>TRBJ2-1|-|TRBV2|-
TGTGCCAGCAGAGGATCAGCGGGTGTCTACAATGAGCAGTTCTTC
CASRGSAGVYNEQFF
>TRBJ2-2|-|TRBV27|-
TGTGCCAGCAGTCTAGTGCTGTCTGCTACCGGGGAGCTGTTTTTT
CASSLVLSATGELFF
>TRBJ2-5|few|TRBV14|TRBD1
TGTGCCAGCAGCCAACTACAGACAGGGGTGCGAGAGACCCAGTACTTC
CASSQLQTGVRETQYF
>TRBJ2-4|few|TRBV5-6|-
TGTGCCAGCAGCTTGCGGAGAGATTTAGCCAAAAACATTCAGTACTTC
CASSLRRDLAKNIQYF
>TRBJ2-5|few|TRBV2|TRBD1
TGTGCCAGCAGTGAATTTCGGACAGGCGGGGAGACCCAGTACTTC
CASSEFRTGGETQYF
>TRBJ1-2|once|TRBV7-9|-
TGTGCCAGCAGCGACAGATATGGGGGGGATGGCTACACCTTC
CASSDRYGGDGYTF
>TRBJ1-2|-|TRBV6-5|TRBD1
TGTGCCAGCACGCTTAGAGGGACAGCCCGCTACACCTTC
CASTLRGTARYTF
>TRBJ1-2|once|TRBV12-2|-
TGTGCAAGTCGTTCGGGGGTCTATGGCTACACCTTC
CASRSGVYGYTF
>TRBJ2-7|-|TRBV5-5|-
TGTGCCAGCAGCTTTATTTTAAGGGGCGAGCAGTACTTC
CASSFILRGEQYF
>TRBJ1-2|-|TRBV4-1|TRBD1
TGCGCCAGCAGCCAAGCCCCGTATCCTGAGGGGGCTGCCTATGGCTACACCTTC
CASSQAPYPEGAAYGYTF
>TRBJ2-2|-|TRBV5-1|TRBD1
TGCGCCAGCAGCTTGGCCGGGACAGGGAACACCGGGGAGCTGTTTTTT
CASSLAGTGNTGELFF
>TRBJ2-7|-|TRBV5-1|-
TGCGCCAGCAGCGCCGTTATGGGGCTATCCTCGTACGAGCAGTACTTC
CASSAVMGLSSYEQYF
>TRBJ2-3|-|TRBV5-1|-
TGCGCCAGCCGCTTGGGACTCCCCACCTACACAGATACGCAGTATTTT
CASRLGLPTYTDTQYF
>TRBJ2-7|-|TRBV19|-
TGTGCCAGTGCCCCGAGGTCTCCCTCCTACGAGCAGTACTTC
CASAPRSPSYEQYF
>TRBJ1-5|few|TRBV5-6|TRBD1
TGTGCCAGCAGCTTGTCCCGGGACAGGGATAGCAATCAGCCCCAGCATTTT
CASSLSRDRDSNQPQHF
>TRBJ2-7|-|TRBV4-1|-
TGCGCCAGCAGCCAAGTAGGACTCGGTGAGCAGTACTTC
CASSQVGLGEQYF
>TRBJ1-5|-|TRBV19|-
TGTGCCAGTAGTCTCCGGGGCAATCAGCCCCAGCATTTT
CASSLRGNQPQHF
>TRBJ1-1|-|TRBV4-2|-
TGTGCCAGCAGCGCGGAAAGGAACAGGGTCGACGAAGCTTTCTTT
CASSAERNRVDEAFF
>TRBJ1-1|few|TRBV15|-
TGTGCCACCAGCAGCTCTTTAGACACTGAAGCTTTCTTT
CATSSSLDTEAFF
>TRBJ2-1|-|TRBV19|TRBD2
TGTGCCAGTAGTACTAGCGGGCCCAATGAGCAGTTCTTC
CASSTSGPNEQFF
>TRBJ1-2|-|TRBV2|-
TGTGCCAGCCCCAAGCGGCAGGTGATAGCTAACTATGGCTACACCTTC
CASPKRQVIANYGYTF
>TRBJ1-2|once|TRBV6-5|TRBD1
TGTGCCAGCAGTTCGACAGGGATGGGCTACACCTTC
CASSSTGMGYTF
>TRBJ2-1|-|TRBV19|TRBD2
TGTGCCAGTAGTCTCACGGGACTAGCGAGAAATGAGCAGTTCTTC
CASSLTGLARNEQFF
>TRBJ1-2|-|TRBV11-2|-
TGTGCCAGCAGCTTAGGGGGGGGCGGGGGCTACACCTTC
CASSLGGGGGYTF
>TRBJ2-2|-|TRBV4-1|TRBD1
TGCGCCAGCAGCCCCCCGGGGGGACAGGGTTTTGGCACCGGGGAGCTGTTTTTT
CASSPPGGQGFGTGELFF
>TRBJ2-7|-|TRBV5-1|TRBD1
TGCGCCAGCAGCTTAAGGGACAGGACATCCTACGAGCAGTACTTC
CASSLRDRTSYEQYF
>TRBJ2-7|-|TRBV6-1|-
TGTGCCAGCATCATCTCGGGGGACTACGAGCAGTACTTC
CASIISGDYEQYF
>TRBJ2-7|-|TRBV9|TRBD1
TGTGCCAGCAGCATCGGGACAGGGAGTTACGAGCAGTACTTC
CASSIGTGSYEQYF
>TRBJ1-2|-|TRBV27|TRBD1
TGTGCCAGGTCAGGGGGGCGCGCCTATGGCTACACCTTC
CARSGGRAYGYTF
>TRBJ1-1|-|TRBV10-3|-
TGTGCCATCAGTCCCTCCACAGGGAACACTGAAGCTTTCTTT
CAISPSTGNTEAFF
>TRBJ1-1|-|TRBV5-6|TRBD1
TGTGCCAGCTCCAGGACAGGCTGGAACACTGAAGCTTTCTTT
CASSRTGWNTEAFF
>TRBJ2-2|-|TRBV11-3|-
TGTGCCAGCAGCTTACGGCAGGGCAACACCGGGGAGCTGTTTTTT
CASSLRQGNTGELFF
>TRBJ1-1|-|TRBV2|-
TGTGCCAGCAGCTTAGAGGGACTCAACACTGAAGCTTTCTTT
CASSLEGLNTEAFF
>TRBJ2-5|-|TRBV5-4|-
TGTGCCAGCAGCCGCGGGACAGTAGAGACCCAGTACTTC
CASSRGTVETQYF
>TRBJ1-1|-|TRBV27|TRBD1
TGTGCCAGCAGTTTGGGCAGGGGGGTTGAAGCTTTCTTT
CASSLGRGVEAFF
>TRBJ2-7|-|TRBV23-1|-
TGCGCCAGCAGTCCTTTCACGGGAAGATTACGATACGAGCAGTACTTC
CASSPFTGRLRYEQYF
>TRBJ2-7|once|TRBV5-8|-
TGTGCCAGCAGAATCGGGATGGAGTACGAGCAGTACTTC
CASRIGMEYEQYF
>TRBJ1-1|-|TRBV27|-
TGTGCCAGCAGTTCTGTCCGTGAAGCTTTCTTT
CASSSVREAFF
>TRBJ2-5|once|TRBV21-1|-
TGTGCCAGCAGCAAAGTAGTCAGTCAGGCCCAGTACTTC
CASSKVVSQAQYF
>TRBJ1-6|-|TRBV27|TRBD1
TGTGCCAGCAGTCCGGGACAGGGGGCTAGGTATTCACCCCTCCACTTT
CASSPGQGARYSPLHF
>TRBJ1-2|-|TRBV7-9|-
TGTGCCAGCAGCTTGGCCGGGAATGATGGCTACACCTTC
CASSLAGNDGYTF
>TRBJ2-1|-|TRBV6-5|-
TGTGCCAGCAGTTATCTTCACGGGATGCAGTTCTTC
CASSYLHGMQFF
>TRBJ2-3|-|TRBV9|-
TGTGCCAGCAGTCTCGGGACTCTTGGGACAGATACGCAGTATTTT
CASSLGTLGTDTQYF
>TRBJ2-1|-|TRBV6-5|-
TGTGCCAGCAGTTGGGGCAACGCTCCGGGTAATGAGCAGTTCTTC
CASSWGNAPGNEQFF
>TRBJ1-1|once|TRBV9|TRBD1
TGTGCCAGCAGCACGCGGGACAGCGTGAACACTGAAGCTTTCTTT
CASSTRDSVNTEAFF
>TRBJ2-3|few|TRBV6-5|-
TGTGCCAGCAGTTACAGGGAGGGCACAGATACGCAGTATTTT
CASSYREGTDTQYF
>TRBJ2-3|once|TRBV7-9|TRBD1
TGTGCCAGCAGCCACCGGGACAGGGTGATTACAGATACGCAGTATTTT
CASSHRDRVITDTQYF